The 11 T cell receptor beta chains in this list originate from one sample, sequenced in a study of shared clonotypes between healthy human individuals (dated by TCRdb to the early 2020s). Library generation was performed with the immunoSEQ multiplex PCR assay. TCRdb took over this immuneACCESS table, retaining in-frame rearrangements with V and J assigned. Such tables are incomplete; in checked studies, under half of the missing clones stem from an unresolved V gene, and the remainder is unexplained. The sample data list around 990,000 clones, and around 77% of these were observed just once. The top ten constitute 0.89% of the sample. Sequencing was done on a sample of memory CD4+ T cells from PBMCs. What this sample's cell subset or site label stands for: CD45RA-negative fraction. The receptor source for this set is a man younger than 30 in good health. Some clones in this sample may be carry-over from other donors' samples.

The chain recombines TRBV7-3 with TRBJ2-1, with no clear D. The V and J ends lost 2 bases and 6 bases respectively, with 8 bases between them. This CDR3 comprises 13 residues. Germline CDR1 reads SGHTA; CDR2 reads FQGTGA. The CDR3 reads CASSLGPGNEQFF. The CDR3 nucleotides are TGTGCCAGCAGCTTAGGCCCGGGCAATGAGCAGTTCTTC.

CDR3 residues: CASSRAGTANQPQHF. The CDR3 coding sequence is TGTGCCAGCAGTCGCGCCGGGACAGCGAATCAGCCCCAGCATTTT. The chain is built from TRBV6-6 and TRBJ1-5; TRBD1 agrees at 7 bases. This CDR3 is built from 15 residues. Germline CDR1 reads MNHNY; CDR2 reads SVGAGI (reference sequence). V was pared by 5 bases and J by 4 bases, with 8 bases of the junction left unmatched.

This chain joins TRBV7-3 and TRBJ2-1; D uncertain. CDR1 SGHTA and CDR2 FQGTGA come from the germline V gene. This CDR3 is built from 15 residues. V shed 2 bases and J shed 0 bases, with 8 bases lying between them. The CDR3 spells CASSLSVSSYNEQFF. The CDR3, as DNA: TGTGCCAGCAGCTTATCCGTCAGCTCCTACAATGAGCAGTTCTTC.

This chain links TRBV30 with TRBJ2-3, with D maybe TRBD2 (5 bases). CDR3 length equals 14 residues. Trimming stripped 5 bases from V and 6 bases from J, with 18 bases between. Germline assignment: CDR1 GTSNPN and CDR2 SVGIG (reference sequence). CDR3 nucleotides: TGTGCCTGGGGAAAAAGCGGAAATAGTGATACGCAGTATTTT. Residues: CAWGKSGNSDTQYF.

The chain combines TRBV27 with TRBJ2-3; D tentatively reads TRBD1 or TRBD2 (5 bases each). The CDR3 consists of 18 residues. V lost 2 bases and J 2 bases, leaving 20 bases between the germline ends. The germline V gene encodes CDR1 MNHEY and CDR2 SMNVEV (reference sequence). CDR3 coding DNA: TGTGCCAGCAGTTTAGGAGCCTTTGGGGGACGTATCACAGATACGCAGTATTTT. Translation: CASSLGAFGGRITDTQYF.

The chain links TRBV28 to TRBJ1-5; 8 nucleotides align to TRBD1. Germline V lookup: CDR1 MDHEN, CDR2 SYDVKM. The ends lost 3 bases at V and 6 bases at J; junction bases unmatched: 7. The CDR3 covers 15 residues. As DNA, the CDR3 is TGTGCCAGCAGTTTCGAGACAGGGGTAACTCAGCCCCAGCATTTT. Its translation: CASSFETGVTQPQHF.

This sequence joins TRBV4-1 and TRBJ1-5; 7 bases are a match to TRBD1. Germline-derived CDR1 and CDR2 are MGHRA and YSYEKL. The CDR3 totals 17 residues. The trim removed 1 base at V and 5 bases at J, leaving 11 bases unmatched. The CDR3 loop is CASSQAGGRGTDQPQHF. CDR3 in DNA: TGCGCCAGCAGCCAAGCGGGAGGCAGGGGGACGGATCAGCCCCAGCATTTT.

As to this clone: Within the sample, other DNA sequences also encode this same CDR3. The chain uses TRBV7-2 and TRBJ2-1; 9 bases fit TRBD1. The CDR3 spans 14 residues. V lost 5 bases and J lost 8; bases outside the gene matches: 7. Germline CDR1 reads SGHTA; CDR2 reads FQGNSA. For the CDR3, the DNA is TGTGCCAGCAGCCCGGACAGGGGCAGGGATGAGCAGTTCTTC. Its translation: CASSPDRGRDEQFF.

In this sample, this clone turned up once. The J gene is TRBJ1-2, the V gene TRBV9; 8 positions agree with TRBD1. Germline V gene sequence: CDR1 SGDLS, CDR2 YYNGEE. Trimming at V came to 3 bases and at J to 4 bases, leaving 8 bases not matched to a gene. There are 15 residues in the CDR3. The CDR3 sequence is CASSADRDIRYGYTF. The CDR3 coding sequence is TGTGCCAGCAGCGCGGACAGGGATATCCGCTATGGCTACACCTTC.

The V and J genes are TRBV19 and TRBJ1-5; TRBD1 matches 9 bases. From germline, CDR1 is LNHDA and CDR2 SQIVND (reference sequence). Unmatched junction bases numbered 18, after V lost 10 bases and J lost 2 bases. The CDR3 contains 18 residues. The CDR3 DNA reads TGTGCCACCGCAGTCCTAAGGGGACAGGGAGGGGGCAATCAGCCCCAGCATTTT. Residues: CATAVLRGQGGGNQPQHF. Full variable domain (outside the CDR3, taken from reference TRBV19 and TRBJ1-5): DGGITQSPKYLFRKEGQNVTLSCEQNLNHDAMYWYRQDPGQGLRLIYYSQIVNDFQKGDIAEGYSVSREKKESFPLTVTSAQKNPTAFYLCATAVLRGQGGGNQPQHFGDGTRLSIL.

The chain uses TRBV6-4 and TRBJ2-2, with 14 bases lining up with TRBD2. In germline, CDR1 is MRHNA, CDR2 SNTAGT. The J segment lost 5 bases and the V segment lost 7 bases, leaving 3 bases of the junction unmatched. This CDR3 comprises 15 residues. CDR3 sequence (DNA): TGTGCCAGCAAGGGACTAGCGGGAGTGACCGGGGAGCTGTTTTTT. Residues: CASKGLAGVTGELFF.